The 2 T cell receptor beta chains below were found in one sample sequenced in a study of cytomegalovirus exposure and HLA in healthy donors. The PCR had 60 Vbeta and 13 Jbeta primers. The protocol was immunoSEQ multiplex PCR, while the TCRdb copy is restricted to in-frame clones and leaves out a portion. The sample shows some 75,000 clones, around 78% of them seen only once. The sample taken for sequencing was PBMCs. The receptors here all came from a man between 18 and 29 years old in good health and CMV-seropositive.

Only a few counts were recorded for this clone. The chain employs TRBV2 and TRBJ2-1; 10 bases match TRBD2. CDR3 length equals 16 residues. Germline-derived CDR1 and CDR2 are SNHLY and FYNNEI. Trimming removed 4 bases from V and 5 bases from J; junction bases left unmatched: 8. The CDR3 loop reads CASSVMLAGVDNEQFF. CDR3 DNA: TGTGCCAGCAGTGTTATGCTAGCGGGGGTAGACAATGAGCAGTTCTTC.

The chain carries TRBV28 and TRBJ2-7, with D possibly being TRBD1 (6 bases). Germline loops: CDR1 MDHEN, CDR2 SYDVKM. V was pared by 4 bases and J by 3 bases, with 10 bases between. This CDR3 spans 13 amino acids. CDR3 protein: CASSSGQIYEQYF. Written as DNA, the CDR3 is TGTGCCAGCAGTTCCGGACAGATCTACGAGCAGTACTTC.